The next 26 T cell receptor beta chains were all read from a single sample in a study of blood T cell repertoires in COVID-19. Profiled with immunoSEQ multiplex PCR; TCRdb holds only in-frame clones, not every one. Here the sample spans just over 250,000 clones, about nine tenths being singletons. The sample consisted of peripheral blood. All receptors come from a man aged 35-49 years who had recovered from COVID-19.

This clone has a handful of counts. The gene calls are TRBV7-9 and TRBJ2-1, with TRBD1 identical over 7 bases. Germline trimming cut 5 bases from V and 9 bases from J; bases unmatched to any gene: 7. Germline V lookup: CDR1 SEHNR, CDR2 FQNEAQ (reference sequence). This CDR3 comprises 13 residues. The CDR3 bases are TGTGCCAGCAGCACCGGGACAGAAACTGAGCAGTTCTTC. It codes for CASSTGTETEQFF.

The genes are TRBV6-4 and TRBJ2-1, with TRBD2 matching over 7 bases. The V gene's germline CDR1 is MRHNA and CDR2 SNTAGT. This CDR3 comprises 15 residues. Unmatched junction bases numbered 7, after V lost 4 bases and J lost 4 bases. The chain's CDR3 is CASSVAGEGYNEQFF. The DNA of the CDR3 is TGTGCCAGCAGTGTGGCGGGAGAGGGATACAATGAGCAGTTCTTC.

This clone was seen only a few times. This chain links TRBV7-9 with TRBJ2-2, with 9 bases lining up with TRBD2. This CDR3 comprises 21 residues. Germline trimming cut 5 bases from V and 0 bases from J; bases unmatched to any gene: 19. Germline CDR1 SEHNR, CDR2 FQNEAQ (reference sequence). CDR3: CASSNSRLAGNSPSNTGELFF. Written as DNA, the CDR3 is TGTGCCAGCAGCAACTCCCGGCTAGCGGGGAACTCACCCTCGAACACCGGGGAGCTGTTTTTT.

This chain uses TRBV5-4 with TRBJ1-2; D possibly corresponds to TRBD1 (6 bases). V lost 3 bases and J 0 bases, leaving 18 bases between the germline ends. Germline lookup yields CDR1 SGHNT and CDR2 YYREEE (reference sequence). This CDR3 region has 17 residues. The DNA for the CDR3 is TGTGCCAGCAGCTACCCGCAGGGGTTGGGGACTAACTATGGCTACACCTTC. Its protein product is CASSYPQGLGTNYGYTF.

The chain has TRBV7-9 and TRBJ1-2; the D gene is possibly TRBD1 (5 bases). CDR3 length equals 16 residues. The germline gives CDR1 SEHNR, CDR2 FQNEAQ (reference sequence). Between the trimmed V and J ends, which lost 5 bases and 1 base, there was a span of 17 bases. The CDR3 is CASSPGDRPVNYGYTF. The CDR3, as DNA: TGTGCCAGCAGCCCTGGAGACAGACCCGTTAACTATGGCTACACCTTC. Variable domain in full (rest from reference TRBV7-9 and TRBJ1-2): DTGVSQNPRHKITKRGQNVTFRCDPISEHNRLYWYRQTLGQGPEFLTYFQNEAQLEKSRLLSDRFSAERPKGSFSTLEIQRTEQGDSAMYLCASSPGDRPVNYGYTFGSGTRLTVV.

This chain joins TRBV7-7 and TRBJ2-5, with 11 bases matching TRBD2. The CDR3 has 15 residues. Germline values: CDR1 SSHAT, CDR2 FNYEAQ (reference sequence). V shed 5 bases and J 1 base; nucleotides not matched to a gene: 3. CDR3 nucleotides: TGTGCCAGCAGCCCACTAGCGGGGGCCCAAGAGACCCAGTACTTC. Its translation is CASSPLAGAQETQYF.

The gene calls are TRBV7-2 and TRBJ2-2, with D possibly TRBD2 on 8 matching bases. Trimming left V 5 bases short and J 3 bases short, with 19 bases between. This CDR3 has 17 residues. Per the germline V gene, CDR1 is SGHTA and CDR2 is FQGNSA. The CDR3 sequence is CASSPQRGRGDTGELFF. CDR3 sequence (DNA): TGTGCCAGCAGCCCCCAGAGGGGGCGGGGGGACACCGGGGAGCTGTTTTTT.

The chain employs TRBV19 and TRBJ1-1; D gene ambiguous. CDR1 and CDR2 (germline): LNHDA, SQIVND (reference sequence). Trimming took 3 bases from V and 0 from J, leaving 11 bases between them. CDR3 length: 15 amino acids. The CDR3 is CASSIQIRMNTEAFF. Here the CDR3 DNA reads TGTGCCAGTAGTATCCAGATTCGCATGAACACTGAAGCTTTCTTT.

The CDR3 sequence is CASSLDFGAEAFF. The CDR3 DNA is TGTGCCAGCAGCTTAGATTTTGGAGCTGAAGCTTTCTTT. J is TRBJ1-1 and V is TRBV11-3, with D unclear. This CDR3 region has 13 residues. V gave up 0 bases and J gave up 6 bases, with 8 bases separating them. Germline CDR1 is SGHNT and CDR2 is YENEEA.

This CDR3 is CASSFSGNLREQYF. The CDR3 DNA sequence: TGTGCCAGCAGCTTTAGCGGGAACCTTAGGGAGCAGTACTTC. This chain joins TRBV7-6 and TRBJ2-7; TRBD2 agrees at 8 bases. The CDR3 is made up of 14 amino acids. The ends lost 3 bases at V and 7 bases at J; junction bases unmatched: 8. Germline CDR1 is SGHVS and CDR2 is FNYEAQ.

This clone was found once. This chain connects TRBV11-3 to TRBJ2-5; 7 bases are a match to TRBD1. Looked up from germline, CDR1 is SGHNT and CDR2 is YENEEA. Trimming at V came to 2 bases and at J to 1 base, leaving 13 bases not matched to a gene. The CDR3 length is 18 residues. CDR3 nucleotides: TGTGCCAGCAGCTTAATAGGGACAGTCCGCTCACCCCAAGAGACCCAGTACTTC. It codes for CASSLIGTVRSPQETQYF.

The rearrangement uses TRBV6-5 and TRBJ1-1; 7 bases are shared with TRBD1. The junction had 6 bases not matched to a gene; V was cut back by 2 bases and J by 6 bases. The CDR3 has 14 residues. CDR1 is MNHEY and CDR2 is SVGAGI in the germline V gene. CDR3: CASSYAGDSSEAFF. The CDR3 DNA sequence: TGTGCCAGCAGTTACGCAGGGGACAGCTCTGAAGCTTTCTTT.

This chain connects TRBV7-2 to TRBJ1-1, with D tentatively TRBD1 (5 bases). Trimming took off 0 bases at V and 1 base at J, with 21 bases between the two ends. CDR1 and CDR2 (germline): SGHTA, FQGNSA. The CDR3 spans 19 residues. The CDR3 DNA reads TGTGCCAGCAGCTTAGCGTGGCGGGGGAGAAGGTCCGGGAACACTGAAGCTTTCTTT. Encoded protein: CASSLAWRGRRSGNTEAFF.

This chain joins TRBV24-1 and TRBJ1-2; possible D gene TRBD1, 5 bases. In germline, CDR1 is KGHDR, CDR2 SFDVKD. Trimming took 5 bases from V and 6 from J, leaving 6 bases between them. CDR3 length equals 11 residues. CDR3 nucleotide sequence: TGTGCCACCAGTGCAGGGCATGGCTACACCTTC. It specifies CATSAGHGYTF.

CDR3 nucleotide sequence: TGCGCCAGCAGACGGGGGGTCCAGGCCACTGAAGCTTTCTTT. Translated, it gives CASRRGVQATEAFF. V is TRBV5-1 and J is TRBJ1-1; weak D call: TRBD1 (5 bases). This CDR3 is 14 amino acids long. Trimming stripped 5 bases from V and 4 bases from J, with 15 bases between. CDR1 and CDR2 from the germline V gene are SGHRS and YFSETQ.

The V gene is TRBV2, the J gene TRBJ2-1; D not resolved. The CDR3 is 14 amino acids. The V end was cut by 4 bases, the J end by 0 bases, with 7 bases between. The V gene's germline CDR1 is SNHLY and CDR2 FYNNEI. This chain's CDR3 is CASSGTPSYNEQFF. The CDR3 region has the DNA TGTGCCAGCAGTGGTACACCCTCCTACAATGAGCAGTTCTTC.

This CDR3 reads CAWSGMGGETQYF. CDR3 bases: TGTGCCTGGAGTGGGATGGGCGGGGAGACCCAGTACTTC. The V gene is TRBV30, the J gene TRBJ2-5, with D possibly being TRBD2 (5 bases). This CDR3 comprises 13 residues. Germline CDR1 and CDR2: GTSNPN and SVGIG (reference sequence). Trimming stripped 1 base from V and 5 bases from J, with 11 bases between.

The table lists this clone with a count of one. The chain couples TRBV6-2 or TRBV6-3 to TRBJ1-6; 7 bases fit TRBD1. Germline loops: CDR1 MNHEY, CDR2 SVGEGT. V lost 3 bases, J lost 3 bases, and 5 bases stayed unmatched. The CDR3 has 16 amino acids. The CDR3 sequence: CASSYYTGVYNSPLHF. CDR3 coding DNA: TGTGCCAGCAGTTATTATACAGGGGTCTATAATTCACCCCTCCACTTT.

The chain links TRBV25-1 to TRBJ2-3, with a possible D match to TRBD1 (5 bases). CDR1 and CDR2 from the germline V gene are MGHDK and SYGVNS. The CDR3 spans 12 residues. The CDR3 loop reads CASQGYTDTQYF. Written as DNA, the CDR3 is TGTGCTTCGCAGGGCTACACAGATACGCAGTATTTT.

This clone was seen a handful of times. The chain carries TRBV10-3 and TRBJ1-3; the match to TRBD1 covers 7 bases. The junction had 6 bases not matched to a gene; V was cut back by 6 bases and J by 4 bases. The germline V gene encodes CDR1 ENHRY and CDR2 SYGVKD. The CDR3 contains 14 residues. CDR3 in DNA: TGTGCCATCAGGATAGGACAGGCGGGAAACACCATATATTTT. Its protein is CAIRIGQAGNTIYF.

The chain combines TRBV25-1 with TRBJ1-1; tentative D call: TRBD1 (6 bases). Germline V lookup: CDR1 MGHDK, CDR2 SYGVNS. The CDR3 is made up of 12 amino acids. The V end was cut by 5 bases, the J end by 5 bases, with 9 bases between. The CDR3 loop is CASSQGRTEAFF. CDR3 sequence (DNA): TGTGCCAGCAGTCAGGGGAGAACTGAAGCTTTCTTT.

J is TRBJ2-5 and V is TRBV2, with 7 bases aligning to TRBD2. Germline CDR1 and CDR2: SNHLY and FYNNEI. The trim removed 0 bases at V and 4 bases at J, leaving 8 bases unmatched. This CDR3 contains 16 residues. The chain's CDR3 is CASSEALVASGETQYF. The CDR3 DNA reads as TGTGCCAGCAGTGAAGCGCTTGTCGCTAGCGGAGAGACCCAGTACTTC.

This clone was counted a single time. The sample holds other DNA sequences that translate to the same CDR3. The chain employs TRBV9 and TRBJ2-2; 15 nucleotides match TRBD2. Germline V lookup: CDR1 SGDLS, CDR2 YYNGEE. This CDR3 contains 16 residues. The V segment lost 2 bases and the J segment 6 bases; nucleotides outside the gene matches: 2. In nucleotides, the CDR3 is TGTGCCAGCAGCGTGGGACTAGCGGGAGGCGCCGGGGAGCTGTTTTTT. Translation gives CASSVGLAGGAGELFF. The full variable domain, completed using reference TRBV9 and TRBJ2-2, is DSGVTQTPKHLITATGQRVTLRCSPRSGDLSVYWYQQSLDQGLQFLIQYYNGEERAKGNILERFSAQQFPDLHSELNLSSLELGDSALYFCASSVGLAGGAGELFFGEGSRLTVL.

The chain recombines TRBV14 with TRBJ1-1; D call uncertain. Germline values: CDR1 SGHDN, CDR2 FVKESK. Trimming took off 0 bases at V and 2 bases at J, with 7 bases between the two ends. The length of the CDR3 is 14 residues. The CDR3 DNA reads as TGTGCCAGCAGCCAAGATCCGGGTAACACTGAAGCTTTCTTT. Its translation: CASSQDPGNTEAFF.

The chain uses TRBV7-2 and TRBJ2-2; 10 nucleotides match TRBD2. Looked up from germline, CDR1 is SGHTA and CDR2 is FQGNSA. Unmatched junction bases numbered 3, after V lost 6 bases and J lost 5 bases. This CDR3 comprises 14 residues. The CDR3 DNA follows: TGTGCCAGCAGGTCGGGACTAGCGACCGGGGAGCTGTTTTTT. Translated, it gives CASRSGLATGELFF.

The chain uses TRBV29-1 and TRBJ1-2; D gene unclear. With 6 bases removed from V and 7 bases from J, the gap between germline ends came to 24 bases. This CDR3 has 15 amino acids. CDR1 is SQVTM and CDR2 is ANQGSEA in the germline V gene. CDR3 sequence (DNA): TGCAGCGTGACGGGTGGTGGTGTGAGGGTGGGTGGCTACACCTTC. This translates into CSVTGGGVRVGGYTF.